This T cell receptor beta chain was identified in a study of early T cells in non-severe SARS-CoV-2 infection. Whole-study context: Sequencing input comprised bulk RNA from unsorted whole blood; chain pairing was not available.

Findings and caveats of the study: Anti-spike CD8 responses were favored in VDJdb matching, and private and CD4 specificities were missed.

This clonotype was seen a few times. Its antigen is still unknown. This CDR3 is 14 amino acids long. Trimming took 6 bases from V and 4 from J, leaving 12 bases between them. Unique molecular identifier tags were affixed to discrete cDNA molecules. TCRdb re-derived calls from the 5' RACE reads in MiXCR, one entry per CDR3 protein. The table shows 55,000 to 75,000 distinct CDR3 sequences, with over 9% occurring only once. The V and J genes are TRBV12-3 or TRBV12-4 and TRBJ1-4, with D perhaps matching TRBD1 (5 bases). Sample: whole blood. The receptor's source is an adult who was a healthcare worker with PCR-confirmed SARS-CoV-2 infection or an uninfected control (not recorded which). The CDR3, as DNA: TGTGCCAGCAGGCCGACGGGACGTAATGAAAAACTGTTTTTT. This gives the protein CASRPTGRNEKLFF.